One and the same sample provided the 10 T cell receptor beta chains below, sequenced in a study of T cell clones after liver transplantation. Sequenced by immunoSEQ multiplex PCR; TCRdb stores in-frame clones only, minus some. This sample has 50,000 to 55,000 clones, with about 69% found just once. Sequencing was performed on CD4+ T cells from blood, taken about 56 months after liver transplant. The receptors derive from a human patient who received a liver transplant. Some T cells may have originated in the graft donor.

V usage is TRBV29-1 and J usage is TRBJ2-5; no reliable D call. V was clipped by 3 bases and J by 4 bases, with 12 bases between them. The CDR3 runs 13 residues. Germline V gene sequence: CDR1 SQVTM, CDR2 ANQGSEA. Written as DNA, the CDR3 is TGCAGCGTTGATGGGCCAGACGGAGAGACCCAGTACTTC. Translating gives CSVDGPDGETQYF.

This clone was recorded a few times. The chain has TRBV5-1 and TRBJ2-3; 11 bases line up with TRBD2. CDR1 is SGHRS and CDR2 is YFSETQ in the germline V gene. The CDR3 loop spans 13 amino acids. Trimming removed 8 bases from V and 4 bases from J; junction bases left unmatched: 3. The CDR3 coding sequence is TGCGCCAGTAGACTAGCGGGGTCAGATACGCAGTATTTT. It translates to CASRLAGSDTQYF.

The chain carries TRBV7-2 and TRBJ1-2; the D gene is possibly TRBD1 (6 bases). CDR1 is SGHTA and CDR2 is FQGNSA in the germline V gene. V lost 3 bases and J lost 4, with 9 bases in between. This CDR3 contains 13 residues. The CDR3 region is CASSLGGGYGYTF. The CDR3 DNA follows: TGTGCCAGCAGCTTGGGGGGCGGCTATGGCTACACCTTC.

V is TRBV9 and J is TRBJ2-3; TRBD2 matches at 8 bases. Germline CDR1 and CDR2: SGDLS and YYNGEE. The CDR3 consists of 17 residues. V lost 0 bases to trimming and J lost 2 bases; unmatched junction nucleotides: 8. CDR3 in amino acids: CASSVEAGDRITDTQYF. CDR3 in DNA: TGTGCCAGCAGCGTAGAAGCGGGGGATCGAATCACAGATACGCAGTATTTT.

The V call is TRBV11-3, the J call TRBJ2-5; TRBD1 matches 7 bases. Per the germline V gene, CDR1 is SGHNT and CDR2 is YENEEA. The CDR3 is 15 residues long. The V gene end was trimmed by 5 bases and the J gene end by 2 bases; junction bases not matched to a gene: 8. The CDR3 sequence is CASSLQGGQQETQYF. Written as DNA, the CDR3 is TGTGCCAGCAGCCTACAAGGGGGACAGCAAGAGACCCAGTACTTC.

This chain connects TRBV5-8 to TRBJ2-1; 8 positions match TRBD2. The trim removed 3 bases at V and 0 bases at J, leaving 2 bases unmatched. CDR3 size: 15 residues. Germline V gene lookup returns CDR1 SGHTS and CDR2 YDEGEE. The DNA of the CDR3 is TGTGCCAGCAGCTCAAGCGGGGGCTCCTACAATGAGCAGTTCTTC. The encoded protein is CASSSSGGSYNEQFF. The full variable domain, rest sourced from reference TRBV5-8 and TRBJ2-1, is EAGVTQSPTHLIKTRGQQATLRCSPISGHTSVYWYQQALGLGLQFLLWYDEGEERNRGNFPPRFSGRQFPNYSSELNVNALELEDSALYLCASSSSGGSYNEQFFGPGTRLTVL.

The chain uses TRBV19 and TRBJ1-6; D is possibly TRBD1 (6 bases). There are 14 residues in the CDR3. The germline V gene encodes CDR1 LNHDA and CDR2 SQIVND (reference sequence). Deletions cut 6 bases from V and 5 bases from J, with 11 bases between. The CDR3 DNA is TGTGCCAGTAGGCGGGGGGCCGATAATTCACCCCTCCACTTT. Encoded protein: CASRRGADNSPLHF.

V usage is TRBV6-6 and J usage is TRBJ1-1, with D uncertain. With 10 bases removed from V and 6 bases from J, the gap between germline ends came to 18 bases. The CDR3 loop spans 13 amino acids. Germline CDR1 MNHNY, CDR2 SVGAGI (reference sequence). CDR3 coding DNA: TGTGCCACCATAGGTGAGTCAAGGGCTGAAGCTTTCTTT. Translated: CATIGESRAEAFF.

The chain uses TRBV2 and TRBJ1-3; D unresolved. The V end was cut by 6 bases, the J end by 7 bases, with 16 bases between. This CDR3 is 14 amino acids long. Germline CDR1 SNHLY, CDR2 FYNNEI. CDR3 amino acids: CASRAGLSGNTIYF. Written as DNA, the CDR3 is TGTGCCAGCAGGGCCGGTCTCTCGGGGAACACCATATATTTT. Complete variable domain (other parts from reference TRBV2 and TRBJ1-3): EPEVTQTPSHQVTQMGQEVILRCVPISNHLYFYWYRQILGQKVEFLVSFYNNEISEKSEIFDDQFSVERPDGSNFTLKIRSTKLEDSAMYFCASRAGLSGNTIYFGEGSWLTVV.

The CDR3 nucleotides read TGTGCCATCAGGGACAGGGGAGCCTACGAGCAGTACTTC. Amino acid sequence: CAIRDRGAYEQYF. V is TRBV10-3 and J is TRBJ2-7; TRBD1 agrees at 9 bases. There are 13 residues in the CDR3. Trimming at V came to 6 bases and at J to 2 bases, leaving 2 bases not matched to a gene. The germline V gene encodes CDR1 ENHRY and CDR2 SYGVKD.